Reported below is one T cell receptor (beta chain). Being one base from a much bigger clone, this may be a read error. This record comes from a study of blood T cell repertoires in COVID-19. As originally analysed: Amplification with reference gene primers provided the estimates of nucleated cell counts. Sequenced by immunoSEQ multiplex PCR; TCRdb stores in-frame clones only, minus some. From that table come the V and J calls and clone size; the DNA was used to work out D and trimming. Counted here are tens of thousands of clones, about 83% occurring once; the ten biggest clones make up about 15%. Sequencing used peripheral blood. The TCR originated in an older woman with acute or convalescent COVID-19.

CDR3 sequence reads: CASSLGRGQPQHF. The CDR3, as DNA: TGTGCCAGCAGTTTAGGAAGGGGTCAGCCCCAGCATTTT. V is TRBV28 and J is TRBJ1-5; D possibly corresponds to TRBD1 (5 bases). Trimming cost V 2 bases and J 6 bases, with 8 bases left between them. Germline CDR1 is MDHEN and CDR2 is SYDVKM. The CDR3 loop spans 13 amino acids.